This is a list of T cell receptor beta chains from one sample in a study of PD-L1 blockade in urothelial cancer. Sequencing was performed with immunoSEQ multiplex PCR; in TCRdb, only in-frame clones are kept and a portion is missing. Found here are 50,000 to 55,000 clones, 86% of them singletons; the top ten hold 20% to 25%. The sample here was PBMCs, taken around atezolizumab (anti-PD-L1) treatment. The receptors derive from a man in his 60s with urothelial cancer. The CDR3 runs from the conserved cysteine through the conserved F or W. The D gene is left open where the match is weak. Only part of the rows carry a size: once, few, many, or a class if the clone is expanded.

clone_size	v_call	d_call	j_call	cdr3_aa	cdr3_nt
-	TRBV7-6	TRBD2	TRBJ2-5	CASSLALGTSLKKETQYF	TGTGCCAGCAGCTTAGCGCTGGGGACTAGCCTAAAAAAGGAGACCCAGTACTTC
-	TRBV28	-	TRBJ1-3	CASSFSIGRSGNTIYF	TGTGCCAGCAGTTTTTCTATTGGGAGGTCTGGAAACACCATATATTTT
-	TRBV4-1	TRBD2	TRBJ2-1	CASSQAPAGGPAGNEQFF	TGCGCCAGCAGCCAAGCCCCTGCGGGAGGGCCGGCGGGAAATGAGCAGTTCTTC
-	TRBV7-5	-	TRBJ1-6	CARSPGGHNYNSPLHF	TGTGCCAGAAGCCCGGGGGGACACAACTATAATTCACCCCTCCACTTT
-	TRBV10-3	TRBD1	TRBJ2-3	CAIMPGQGRTQYF	TGTGCCATCATGCCGGGACAGGGAAGGACGCAGTATTTT
-	TRBV6-5	-	TRBJ2-3	CASSYGPAGTQYF	TGTGCCAGCAGTTACGGACCCGCGGGTACGCAGTATTTT
few	TRBV5-4	-	TRBJ2-2	CASSQKWSVSFTGELFF	TGTGCCAGCAGCCAAAAGTGGAGTGTATCTTTCACCGGGGAGCTGTTTTTT
-	TRBV12-2	-	TRBJ2-3	CASRFVEQNSTDTQYF	TGTGCAAGTCGCTTTGTTGAGCAAAACAGCACAGATACGCAGTATTTT
-	TRBV6-5	-	TRBJ2-7	CASSYSGGQREQYF	TGTGCCAGCAGTTACTCGGGGGGTCAACGCGAGCAGTACTTC
-	TRBV27	TRBD2	TRBJ2-7	CASRTSGLSYEQYF	TGTGCCAGCCGGACTAGCGGGCTCTCCTACGAGCAGTACTTC
-	TRBV30	-	TRBJ1-2	CAWSTSYGYTF	TGTGCCTGGAGTACATCCTATGGCTACACCTTC
-	TRBV7-2	TRBD1	TRBJ1-6	CASSYYPGQGASPLHF	TGTGCCAGCAGCTACTATCCGGGACAGGGGGCTTCACCCCTCCACTTT
-	TRBV11-2	-	TRBJ1-1	CASSLVGGRAFF	TGTGCCAGCAGCTTAGTTGGAGGGCGGGCTTTCTTT
-	TRBV19	TRBD2	TRBJ2-3	CASSSTSGKGTDTQYF	TGTGCCAGTAGTAGCACTAGCGGAAAGGGGACAGATACGCAGTATTTT
-	TRBV29-1	-	TRBJ1-1	CSVDSVEDTEAFF	TGCAGCGTTGATAGCGTGGAGGACACTGAAGCTTTCTTT
-	TRBV27	-	TRBJ2-1	CASSFLGPGVNEQFF	TGTGCCAGCAGCTTCCTAGGACCAGGGGTCAATGAGCAGTTCTTC
once	TRBV7-6	TRBD1	TRBJ2-7	CASSFTGTGGWDEQYF	TGTGCCAGCAGCTTCACCGGGACAGGGGGTTGGGACGAGCAGTACTTC
-	TRBV9	TRBD1	TRBJ1-6	CASSVGGQVNSPLHF	TGTGCCAGCAGTGTTGGAGGACAGGTTAATTCACCCCTCCACTTT
-	TRBV6-1	TRBD2	TRBJ2-5	CASSEALLAGDETQYF	TGTGCCAGCAGTGAAGCGCTCCTAGCGGGGGACGAGACCCAGTACTTC
-	TRBV2	-	TRBJ2-1	CASCIAGAAYNEQFF	TGTGCCAGTTGTATTGCGGGGGCGGCCTACAATGAGCAGTTCTTC
-	TRBV5-1	-	TRBJ1-1	CASSLIQNTEAFF	TGCGCCAGCAGCTTAATCCAGAACACTGAAGCTTTCTTT
-	TRBV30	-	TRBJ1-1	CAWSALGGTEAFF	TGTGCCTGGAGTGCCCTGGGGGGGACTGAAGCTTTCTTT
-	TRBV19	TRBD1	TRBJ1-1	CASSVDRGNTEAFF	TGTGCCAGTAGTGTCGACAGGGGGAACACTGAAGCTTTCTTT
-	TRBV18	TRBD1	TRBJ2-2	CASSPFQGANTGELFF	TGTGCCAGCTCACCATTTCAGGGGGCGAACACCGGGGAGCTGTTTTTT
-	TRBV21-1	-	TRBJ2-1	CASTSGSGNYNEQFF	TGTGCCAGCACCTCGGGGAGCGGGAACTACAATGAGCAGTTCTTC
-	TRBV7-2	-	TRBJ1-4	CASSLSVATAGEKLFF	TGTGCCAGCAGCTTATCGGTGGCAACGGCGGGTGAAAAACTGTTTTTT
-	TRBV5-1	-	TRBJ1-6	CASTFEGQYNSPLHF	TGCGCCAGCACCTTCGAGGGACAATATAATTCACCCCTCCACTTT
-	TRBV7-2	-	TRBJ2-2	CASTLLGTSNTGELFF	TGTGCCAGCACCTTACTCGGGACTTCGAACACCGGGGAGCTGTTTTTT
-	TRBV5-1	-	TRBJ2-3	CASSLLSRDTQYF	TGCGCCAGCAGCTTACTATCGCGGGATACGCAGTATTTT
-	TRBV6-6	-	TRBJ1-1	CASSYSFSGEAFF	TGTGCCAGCAGTTACTCGTTTTCGGGTGAGGCTTTCTTT
-	TRBV27	TRBD1	TRBJ2-7	CASSLSGQGQKRSEQYF	TGTGCCAGCAGTTTATCGGGACAGGGGCAGAAGAGGAGTGAGCAGTACTTC
-	TRBV10-3	TRBD1	TRBJ2-1	CATMDRLSLGEQFF	TGTGCCACAATGGACAGGCTAAGCCTTGGTGAGCAGTTCTTC
-	TRBV7-9	TRBD1	TRBJ2-7	CASSLVATGGSYEQYF	TGTGCCAGCAGCTTAGTGGCGACAGGGGGGTCCTACGAGCAGTACTTC
-	TRBV19	-	TRBJ1-2	CASRGEPFYGYTF	TGTGCCAGTAGAGGGGAACCTTTTTATGGCTACACCTTC
-	TRBV10-3	-	TRBJ2-1	CAIRVASVNEQFF	TGTGCCATCAGAGTAGCGTCGGTCAATGAGCAGTTCTTC
-	TRBV6-5	-	TRBJ1-6	CASSYAAGDSPLHF	TGTGCCAGCAGTTACGCGGCTGGTGATTCACCCCTCCACTTT
-	TRBV10-3	-	TRBJ2-7	CAISEDTTYEQYF	TGTGCCATCAGTGAGGACACAACCTACGAGCAGTACTTC
-	TRBV6-5	-	TRBJ2-1	CASSSVGGSSYNEQFF	TGTGCCAGCAGTTCTGTGGGGGGATCCTCCTACAATGAGCAGTTCTTC
-	TRBV5-1	TRBD1	TRBJ2-1	CASSSSGTGHNEQFF	TGCGCCAGCAGCAGCTCCGGGACAGGCCACAATGAGCAGTTCTTC
-	TRBV7-6	TRBD1	TRBJ2-1	CASSLYEGALNEQFF	TGTGCCAGCAGCTTATATGAGGGGGCGCTCAATGAGCAGTTCTTC
once	TRBV21-1	-	TRBJ1-5	CASSGTGGALSNQPQHF	TGTGCCAGCAGCGGGACAGGGGGCGCTTTGAGCAATCAGCCCCAGCATTTT
-	TRBV5-1	TRBD2	TRBJ2-5	CASSLEGTRKETQYF	TGCGCCAGCAGCTTGGAAGGGACTAGAAAAGAGACCCAGTACTTC